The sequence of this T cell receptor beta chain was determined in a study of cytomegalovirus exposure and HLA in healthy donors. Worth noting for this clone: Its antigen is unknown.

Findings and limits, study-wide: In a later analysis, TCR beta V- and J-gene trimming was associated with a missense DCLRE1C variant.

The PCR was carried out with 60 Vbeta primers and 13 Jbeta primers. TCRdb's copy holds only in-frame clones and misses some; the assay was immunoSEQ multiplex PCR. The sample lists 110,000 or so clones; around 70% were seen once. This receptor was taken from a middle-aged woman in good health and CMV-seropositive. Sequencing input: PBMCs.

The CDR3 region is CASSKVRRSSGANVLTF. In nucleotides, the CDR3 is TGTGCCAGCAGCAAAGTTAGACGGAGCTCTGGGGCCAACGTCCTGACTTTC. J is TRBJ2-6 and V is TRBV21-1; TRBD2, the D gene given by the table, was not confirmed from the DNA. TRBV21-1 is recorded as a pseudogene. The CDR3 has 17 amino acids.